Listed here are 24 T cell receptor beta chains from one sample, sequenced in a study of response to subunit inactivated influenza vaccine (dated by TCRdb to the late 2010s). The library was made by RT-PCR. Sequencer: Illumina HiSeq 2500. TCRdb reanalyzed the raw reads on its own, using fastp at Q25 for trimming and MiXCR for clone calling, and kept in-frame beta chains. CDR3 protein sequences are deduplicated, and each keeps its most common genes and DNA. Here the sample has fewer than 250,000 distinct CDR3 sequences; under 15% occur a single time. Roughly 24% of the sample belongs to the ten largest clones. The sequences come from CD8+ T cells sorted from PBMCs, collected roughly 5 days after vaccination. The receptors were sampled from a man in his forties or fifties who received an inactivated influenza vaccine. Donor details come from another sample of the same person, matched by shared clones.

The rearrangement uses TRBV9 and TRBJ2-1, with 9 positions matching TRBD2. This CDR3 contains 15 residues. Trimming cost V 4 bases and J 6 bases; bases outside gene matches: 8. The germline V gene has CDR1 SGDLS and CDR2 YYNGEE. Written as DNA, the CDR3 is TGTGCCAGCAGCCTTAGCGGGAGCGTCGGCAATGAGCAGTTCTTC. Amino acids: CASSLSGSVGNEQFF.

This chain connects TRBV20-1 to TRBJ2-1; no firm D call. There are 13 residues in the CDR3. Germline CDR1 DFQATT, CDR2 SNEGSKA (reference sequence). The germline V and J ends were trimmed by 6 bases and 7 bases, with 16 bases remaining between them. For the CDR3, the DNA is TGCAGTGCGCCGGAGACGGATTGGAATGAGCAGTTCTTC. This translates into CSAPETDWNEQFF.

The DNA of the CDR3 is TGTGCCAGCAGCCAAGAGGGAGGGGTTGAGGGGAAGAATGAGCAGTTCTTC. Protein product: CASSQEGGVEGKNEQFF. J is TRBJ2-1 and V is TRBV3-1; TRBD2 agrees at 7 bases. The trim removed 0 bases at V and 7 bases at J, leaving 12 bases unmatched. The germline V gene encodes CDR1 LGHDT and CDR2 YNNKEL (reference sequence). This CDR3 spans 17 amino acids.

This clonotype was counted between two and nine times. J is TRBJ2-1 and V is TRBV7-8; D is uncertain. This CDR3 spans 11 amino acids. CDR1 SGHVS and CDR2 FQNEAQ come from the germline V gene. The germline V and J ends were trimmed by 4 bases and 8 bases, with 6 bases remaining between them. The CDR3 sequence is CASSSRHEQFF. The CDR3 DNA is TGTGCCAGCAGCTCCCGGCATGAGCAGTTCTTC.

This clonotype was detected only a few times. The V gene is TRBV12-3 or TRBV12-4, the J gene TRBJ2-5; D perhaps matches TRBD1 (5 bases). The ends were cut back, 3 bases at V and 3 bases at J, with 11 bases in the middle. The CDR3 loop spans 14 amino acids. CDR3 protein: CASSFLTEKETQYF. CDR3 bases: TGTGCCAGCAGTTTCTTGACAGAGAAAGAGACCCAGTACTTC.

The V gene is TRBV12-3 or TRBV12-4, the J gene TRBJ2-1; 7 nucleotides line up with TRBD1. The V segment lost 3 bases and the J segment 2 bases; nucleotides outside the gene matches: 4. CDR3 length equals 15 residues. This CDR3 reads CASSFSGTAYNEQFF. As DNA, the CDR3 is TGTGCCAGCAGTTTTTCCGGGACAGCCTACAATGAGCAGTTCTTC.

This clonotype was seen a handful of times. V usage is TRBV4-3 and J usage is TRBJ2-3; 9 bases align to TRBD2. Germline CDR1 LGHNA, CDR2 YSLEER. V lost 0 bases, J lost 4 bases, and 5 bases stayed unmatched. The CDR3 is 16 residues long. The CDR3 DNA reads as TGCGCCAGCAGCCAAGATGCGGGAGGGTATGCAGATACGCAGTATTTT. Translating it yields CASSQDAGGYADTQYF.

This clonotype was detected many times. The CDR3 loop reads CASSLAPHWSNTGELFF. CDR3 DNA: TGTGCCAGCAGCTTAGCGCCACATTGGTCGAACACCGGGGAGCTGTTTTTT. The V gene is TRBV7-9, the J gene TRBJ2-2; D remains unclear. Germline assignment: CDR1 SEHNR and CDR2 FQNEAQ (reference sequence). V was shortened by 0 bases and J by 0 bases, with 11 bases between the two germline ends. There are 17 residues in the CDR3.

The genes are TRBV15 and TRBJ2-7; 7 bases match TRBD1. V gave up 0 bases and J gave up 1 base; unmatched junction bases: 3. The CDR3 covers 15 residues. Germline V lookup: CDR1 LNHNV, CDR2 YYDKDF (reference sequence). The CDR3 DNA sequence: TGTGCCACCAGCAGAGAGGGGACAGTTTCCTACGAGCAGTACTTC. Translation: CATSREGTVSYEQYF.

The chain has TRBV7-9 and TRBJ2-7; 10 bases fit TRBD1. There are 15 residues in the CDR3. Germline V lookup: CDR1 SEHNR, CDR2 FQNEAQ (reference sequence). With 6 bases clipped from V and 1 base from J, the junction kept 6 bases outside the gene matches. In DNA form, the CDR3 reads TGTGCCAGCAGATTGCCGGGACAGGGGTCCTACGAGCAGTACTTC. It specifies CASRLPGQGSYEQYF.

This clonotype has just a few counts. The CDR3, as DNA: TGTGCCAGCAGCTTTGGAGGACTAGAAAACGAGCAGTTCTTC. Translating gives CASSFGGLENEQFF. The chain recombines TRBV7-6 with TRBJ2-1, with TRBD2 identical over 7 bases. Germline lookup yields CDR1 SGHVS and CDR2 FNYEAQ. The J segment lost 10 bases and the V segment lost 3 bases, leaving 9 bases of the junction unmatched. This CDR3 is built from 14 residues.

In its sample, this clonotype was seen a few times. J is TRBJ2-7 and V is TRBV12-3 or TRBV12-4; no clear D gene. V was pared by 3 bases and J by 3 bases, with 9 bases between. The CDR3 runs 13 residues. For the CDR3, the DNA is TGTGCCAGCAGTTTGAGCTTCGGCTACGAGCAGTACTTC. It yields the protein CASSLSFGYEQYF.

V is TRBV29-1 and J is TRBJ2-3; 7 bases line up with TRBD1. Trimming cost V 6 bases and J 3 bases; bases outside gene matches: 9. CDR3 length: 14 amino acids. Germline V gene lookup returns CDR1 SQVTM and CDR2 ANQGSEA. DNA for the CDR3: TGCAGCGTCCAAAAAACAGGGGTTACAGATACGCAGTATTTT. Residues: CSVQKTGVTDTQYF.

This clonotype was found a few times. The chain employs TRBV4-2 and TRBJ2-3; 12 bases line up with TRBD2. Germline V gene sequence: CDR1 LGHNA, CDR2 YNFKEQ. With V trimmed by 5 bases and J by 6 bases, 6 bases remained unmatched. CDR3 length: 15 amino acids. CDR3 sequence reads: CASSYTSGGHDTQYF. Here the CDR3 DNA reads TGTGCCAGCAGCTATACTAGCGGGGGGCACGATACGCAGTATTTT.

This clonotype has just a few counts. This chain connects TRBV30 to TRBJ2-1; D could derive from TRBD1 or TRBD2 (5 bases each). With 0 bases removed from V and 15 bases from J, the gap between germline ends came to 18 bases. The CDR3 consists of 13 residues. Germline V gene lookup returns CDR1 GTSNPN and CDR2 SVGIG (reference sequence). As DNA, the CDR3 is TGTGCCTGGAGTGTTTCCAACACCGGGGCCGCGTTCTTC. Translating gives CAWSVSNTGAAFF. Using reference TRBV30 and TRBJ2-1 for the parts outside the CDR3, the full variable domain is SQTIHQWPATLVQPVGSPLSLECTVEGTSNPNLYWYRQAAGRGLQLLFYSVGIGQISSEVPQNLSASRPQDRQFILSSKKLLLSDSGFYLCAWSVSNTGAAFFGPGTRLTVL.

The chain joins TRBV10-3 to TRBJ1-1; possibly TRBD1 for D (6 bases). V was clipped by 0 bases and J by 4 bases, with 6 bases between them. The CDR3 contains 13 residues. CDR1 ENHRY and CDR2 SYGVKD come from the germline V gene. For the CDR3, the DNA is TGTGCCATCAGTGAGTCAGGGGGCACTGAAGCTTTCTTT. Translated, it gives CAISESGGTEAFF.

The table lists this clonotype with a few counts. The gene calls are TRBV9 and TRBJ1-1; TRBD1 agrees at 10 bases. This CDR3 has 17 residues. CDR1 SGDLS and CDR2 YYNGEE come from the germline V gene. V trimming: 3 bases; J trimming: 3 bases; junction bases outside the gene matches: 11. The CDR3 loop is CASSAEGGDRGYTEAFF. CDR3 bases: TGTGCCAGCAGCGCCGAGGGTGGGGACAGGGGATACACTGAAGCTTTCTTT.

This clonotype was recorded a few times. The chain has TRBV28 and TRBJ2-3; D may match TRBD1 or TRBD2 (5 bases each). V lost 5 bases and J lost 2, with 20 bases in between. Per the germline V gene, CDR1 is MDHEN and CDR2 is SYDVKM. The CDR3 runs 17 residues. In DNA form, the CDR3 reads TGTGCCAGCAGTCGTCCCGGGACCCGGGCGGACACAGATACGCAGTATTTT. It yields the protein CASSRPGTRADTDTQYF. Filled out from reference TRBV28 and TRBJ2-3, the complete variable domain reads DVKVTQSSRYLVKRTGEKVFLECVQDMDHENMFWYRQDPGLGLRLIYFSYDVKMKEKGDIPEGYSVSREKKERFSLILESASTNQTSMYLCASSRPGTRADTDTQYFGPGTRLTVL.

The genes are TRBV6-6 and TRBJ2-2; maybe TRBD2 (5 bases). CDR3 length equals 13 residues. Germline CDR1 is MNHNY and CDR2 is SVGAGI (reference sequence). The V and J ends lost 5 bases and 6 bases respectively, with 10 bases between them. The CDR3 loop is CASSHFGAGELFF. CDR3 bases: TGTGCCAGCAGTCACTTCGGGGCCGGGGAGCTGTTTTTT.

CDR3 coding DNA: TGCGCCAGCAGCCGCCCGGACAGGGACTACGAGCAGTACTTC. This codes for CASSRPDRDYEQYF. V is TRBV5-1 and J is TRBJ2-7, with 8 positions matching TRBD1. From germline, CDR1 is SGHRS and CDR2 YFSETQ. This CDR3 spans 14 amino acids. Unmatched junction bases numbered 6, after V lost 4 bases and J lost 3 bases.

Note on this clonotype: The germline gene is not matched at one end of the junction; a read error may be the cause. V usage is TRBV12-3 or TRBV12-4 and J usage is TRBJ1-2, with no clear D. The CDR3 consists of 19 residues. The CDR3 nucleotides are TGTGCCTGCAGTTTCCAGCCGATCGGGTCGGGAAGTTTTAACTATGGCTACACCTTC. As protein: CACSFQPIGSGSFNYGYTF.

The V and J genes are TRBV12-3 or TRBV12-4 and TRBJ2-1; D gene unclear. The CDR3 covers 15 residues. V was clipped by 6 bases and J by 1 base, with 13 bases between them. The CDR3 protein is CASSAWTASYNEQFF. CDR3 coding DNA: TGTGCCAGCAGCGCTTGGACGGCGTCCTACAATGAGCAGTTCTTC.

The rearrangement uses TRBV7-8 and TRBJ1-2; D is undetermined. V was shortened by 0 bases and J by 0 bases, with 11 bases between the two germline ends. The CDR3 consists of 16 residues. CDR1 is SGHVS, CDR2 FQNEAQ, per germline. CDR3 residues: CASSLARLPSNYGYTF. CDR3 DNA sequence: TGTGCCAGCAGCTTAGCCAGGCTACCCTCTAACTATGGCTACACCTTC.

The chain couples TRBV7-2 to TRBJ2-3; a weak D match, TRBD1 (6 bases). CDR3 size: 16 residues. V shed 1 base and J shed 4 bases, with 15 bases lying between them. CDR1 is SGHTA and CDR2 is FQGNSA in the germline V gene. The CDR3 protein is CASSLGPNREPDTQYF. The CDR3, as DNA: TGTGCCAGCAGCTTAGGGCCCAACAGGGAACCAGATACGCAGTATTTT.